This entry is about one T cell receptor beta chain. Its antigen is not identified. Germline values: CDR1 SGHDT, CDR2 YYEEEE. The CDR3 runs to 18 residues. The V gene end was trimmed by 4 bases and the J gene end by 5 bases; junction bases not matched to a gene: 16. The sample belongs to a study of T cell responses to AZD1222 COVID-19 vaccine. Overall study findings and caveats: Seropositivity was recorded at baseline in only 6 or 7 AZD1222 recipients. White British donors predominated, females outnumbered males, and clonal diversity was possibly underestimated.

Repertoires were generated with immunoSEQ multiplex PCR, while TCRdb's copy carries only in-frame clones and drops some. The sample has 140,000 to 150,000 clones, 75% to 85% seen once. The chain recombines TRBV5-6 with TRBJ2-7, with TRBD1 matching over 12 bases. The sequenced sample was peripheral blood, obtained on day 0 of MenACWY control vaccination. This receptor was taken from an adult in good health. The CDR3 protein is CASSRGRDRGRPGHEQYF. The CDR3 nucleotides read TGTGCCAGCAGCCGGGGCCGGGACAGGGGGCGACCTGGTCACGAGCAGTACTTC.